This TCR beta chain stems from a study of cytomegalovirus exposure and HLA in healthy donors. Germline CDR1 reads SGDLS; CDR2 reads YYNGEE. The CDR3 loop spans 15 amino acids. Trimming cost V 0 bases and J 4 bases; bases outside gene matches: 6. A multiplex PCR was run with 60 Vbeta primers and 13 Jbeta primers. Assay used: immunoSEQ multiplex PCR; TCRdb lists only in-frame clones, some missing. The table has under 250,000 clones, more than 75% seen once. This sequence originates from a male donor in good health and CMV-seronegative. The chain is built from TRBV9 and TRBJ1-2; 7 bases are shared with TRBD1. Sequencing was done on a sample of PBMCs. The CDR3, as DNA: TGTGCCAGCAGCGTAGCTGGGACAGCGCGCTATGGCTACACCTTC. The encoded protein is CASSVAGTARYGYTF.